The clone carrying this TCR beta chain came up a few times. Its cognate antigen is unknown. This sample stems from a study of beta chain features in type 1 diabetes. The authors reverse transcribed all of the isolated RNA, so sequencing captured expressed TCRB transcripts. The repertoire was sequenced with immunoSEQ multiplex PCR; TCRdb's copy has only in-frame clones and lacks some. The profile shows 640,000 or so clones, roughly 13% of them singletons. Study-wide results and caveats: Moderate yet significant TCRB CDR3 shortening was seen in Type 1 diabetes patients in all four CD4+ subsets.

V lost 3 bases and J 5 bases, leaving 10 bases between the germline ends. The germline V gene has CDR1 GTSNPN and CDR2 SVGIG (reference sequence). The CDR3 runs to 12 residues. Naive, central memory, regulatory and stem cell-like memory cells within the CD4+ compartment were sorted using CD45RO/CCR7/CD25/CD127/CD95/CD27. This sequence was found in a young man with type 1 diabetes. Sequencing was carried out using naive CD4+ T cells from blood. This chain uses TRBV30 with TRBJ2-5; D remains ambiguous. As DNA, the CDR3 is TGTGCCTGGAGCGATGGGGTGGAGACCCAGTACTTC. Its protein product is CAWSDGVETQYF.